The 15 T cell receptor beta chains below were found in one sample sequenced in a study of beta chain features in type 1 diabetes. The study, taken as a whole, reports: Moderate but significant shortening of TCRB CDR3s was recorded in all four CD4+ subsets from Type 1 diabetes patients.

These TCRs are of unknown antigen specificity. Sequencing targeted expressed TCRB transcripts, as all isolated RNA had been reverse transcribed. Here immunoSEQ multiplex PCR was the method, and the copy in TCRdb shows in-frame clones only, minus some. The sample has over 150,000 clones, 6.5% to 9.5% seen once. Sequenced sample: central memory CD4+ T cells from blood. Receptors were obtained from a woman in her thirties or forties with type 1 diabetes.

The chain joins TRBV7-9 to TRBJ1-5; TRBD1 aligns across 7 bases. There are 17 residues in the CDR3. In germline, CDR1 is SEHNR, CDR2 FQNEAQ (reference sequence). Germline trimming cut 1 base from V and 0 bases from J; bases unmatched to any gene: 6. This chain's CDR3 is CASSLGGTADSNQPQHF. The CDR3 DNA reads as TGTGCCAGCAGCTTAGGGGGGACAGCAGATAGCAATCAGCCCCAGCATTTT.

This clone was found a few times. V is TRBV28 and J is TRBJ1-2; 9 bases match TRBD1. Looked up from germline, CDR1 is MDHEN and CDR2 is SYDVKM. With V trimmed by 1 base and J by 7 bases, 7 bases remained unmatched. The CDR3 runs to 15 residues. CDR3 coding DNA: TGTGCCAGCAGTTTATACACAGGGGGCTCCCTTGGCTACACCTTC. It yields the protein CASSLYTGGSLGYTF.

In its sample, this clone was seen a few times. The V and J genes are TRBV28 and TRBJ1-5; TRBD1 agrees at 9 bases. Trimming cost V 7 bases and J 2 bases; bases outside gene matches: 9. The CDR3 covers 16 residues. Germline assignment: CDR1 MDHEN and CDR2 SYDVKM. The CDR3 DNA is TGTGCCAGCAACTTACAGGGGGCGGGAGGCAATCAGCCCCAGCATTTT. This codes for CASNLQGAGGNQPQHF.

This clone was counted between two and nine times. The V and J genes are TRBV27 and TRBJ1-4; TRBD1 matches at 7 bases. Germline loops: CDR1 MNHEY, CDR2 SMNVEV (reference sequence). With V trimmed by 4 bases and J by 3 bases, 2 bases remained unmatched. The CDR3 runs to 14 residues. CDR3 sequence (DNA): TGTGCCAGCAGTTCGGGACAGCCTAATGAAAAACTGTTTTTT. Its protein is CASSSGQPNEKLFF.

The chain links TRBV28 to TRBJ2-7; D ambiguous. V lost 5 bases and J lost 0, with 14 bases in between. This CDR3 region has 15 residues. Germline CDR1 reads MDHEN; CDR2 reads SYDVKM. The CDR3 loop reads CASSPASDLSYEQYF. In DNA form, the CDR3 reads TGTGCCAGCAGTCCCGCCAGCGACCTCTCCTACGAGCAGTACTTC.

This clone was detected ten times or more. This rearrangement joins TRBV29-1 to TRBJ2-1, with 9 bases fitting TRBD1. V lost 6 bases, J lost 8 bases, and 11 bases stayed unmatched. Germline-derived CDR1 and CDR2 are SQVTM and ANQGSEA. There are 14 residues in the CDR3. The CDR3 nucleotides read TGCAGCGTCCAACCGGGACAGGGTGGCGATGAGCAGTTCTTC. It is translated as CSVQPGQGGDEQFF.

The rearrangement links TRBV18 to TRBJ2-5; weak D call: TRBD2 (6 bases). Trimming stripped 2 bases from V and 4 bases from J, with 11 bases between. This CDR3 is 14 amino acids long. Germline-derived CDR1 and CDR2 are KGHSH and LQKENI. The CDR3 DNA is TGTGCCAGCTCACCAGTCGCGGAGGGAGAGACCCAGTACTTC. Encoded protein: CASSPVAEGETQYF.

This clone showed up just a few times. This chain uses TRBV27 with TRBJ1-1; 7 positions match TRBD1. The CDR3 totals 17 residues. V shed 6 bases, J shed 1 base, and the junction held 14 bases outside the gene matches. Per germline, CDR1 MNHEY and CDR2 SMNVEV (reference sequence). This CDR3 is CASSPGAGGSTNTEAFF. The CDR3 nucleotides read TGTGCCAGCAGCCCAGGGGCAGGGGGTTCCACGAACACTGAAGCTTTCTTT.

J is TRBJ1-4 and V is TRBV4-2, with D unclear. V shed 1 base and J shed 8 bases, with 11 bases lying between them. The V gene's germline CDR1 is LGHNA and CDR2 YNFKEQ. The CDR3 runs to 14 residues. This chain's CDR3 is CASSQVLDSEKLFF. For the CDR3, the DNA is TGTGCCAGCAGCCAAGTCCTAGACTCGGAAAAACTGTTTTTT.

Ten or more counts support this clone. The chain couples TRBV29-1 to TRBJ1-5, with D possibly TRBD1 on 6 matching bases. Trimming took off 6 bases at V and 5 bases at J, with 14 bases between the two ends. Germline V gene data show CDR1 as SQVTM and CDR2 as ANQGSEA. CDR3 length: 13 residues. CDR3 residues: CSVVTGWDQPQHF. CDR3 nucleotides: TGCAGCGTCGTGACAGGTTGGGATCAGCCCCAGCATTTT.

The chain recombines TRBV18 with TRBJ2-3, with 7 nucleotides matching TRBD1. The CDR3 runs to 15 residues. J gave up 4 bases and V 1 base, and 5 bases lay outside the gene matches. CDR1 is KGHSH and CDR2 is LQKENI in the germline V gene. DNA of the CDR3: TGTGCCAGCTCACCACTGGGGACAGAAGCAGATACGCAGTATTTT. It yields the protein CASSPLGTEADTQYF.

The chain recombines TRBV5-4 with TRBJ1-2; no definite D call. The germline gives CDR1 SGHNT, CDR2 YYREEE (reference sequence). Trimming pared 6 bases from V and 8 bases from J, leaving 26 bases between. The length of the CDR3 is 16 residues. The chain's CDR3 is CASTSFTTLFAGGYTF. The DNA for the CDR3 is TGTGCCAGCACGAGCTTTACGACTCTGTTTGCCGGGGGCTACACCTTC.

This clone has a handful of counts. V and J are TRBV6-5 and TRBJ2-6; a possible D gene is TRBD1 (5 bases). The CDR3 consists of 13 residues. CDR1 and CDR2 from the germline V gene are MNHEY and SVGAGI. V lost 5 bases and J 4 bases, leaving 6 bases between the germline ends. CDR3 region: CASSRTGANVLTF. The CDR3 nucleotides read TGTGCCAGCAGTCGGACAGGGGCCAACGTCCTGACTTTC.

Here the CDR3 reads CASSLSAGGSYEQYF. The CDR3 region has the DNA TGTGCCAGCAGTTTATCAGCGGGGGGCTCCTACGAGCAGTACTTC. The rearrangement joins TRBV28 to TRBJ2-7, with 9 bases identical to TRBD2. Per the germline V gene, CDR1 is MDHEN and CDR2 is SYDVKM. The trim removed 1 base at V and 0 bases at J, leaving 1 base unmatched. This CDR3 comprises 15 residues. Variable domain in full (rest from reference TRBV28 and TRBJ2-7): DVKVTQSSRYLVKRTGEKVFLECVQDMDHENMFWYRQDPGLGLRLIYFSYDVKMKEKGDIPEGYSVSREKKERFSLILESASTNQTSMYLCASSLSAGGSYEQYFGPGTRLTVT.

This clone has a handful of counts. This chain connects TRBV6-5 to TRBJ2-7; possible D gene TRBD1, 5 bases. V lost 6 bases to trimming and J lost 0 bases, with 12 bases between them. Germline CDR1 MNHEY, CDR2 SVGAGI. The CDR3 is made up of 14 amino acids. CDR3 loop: CASRPRRDSYEQYF. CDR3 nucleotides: TGTGCCAGCAGGCCCCGCAGGGACTCCTACGAGCAGTACTTC.